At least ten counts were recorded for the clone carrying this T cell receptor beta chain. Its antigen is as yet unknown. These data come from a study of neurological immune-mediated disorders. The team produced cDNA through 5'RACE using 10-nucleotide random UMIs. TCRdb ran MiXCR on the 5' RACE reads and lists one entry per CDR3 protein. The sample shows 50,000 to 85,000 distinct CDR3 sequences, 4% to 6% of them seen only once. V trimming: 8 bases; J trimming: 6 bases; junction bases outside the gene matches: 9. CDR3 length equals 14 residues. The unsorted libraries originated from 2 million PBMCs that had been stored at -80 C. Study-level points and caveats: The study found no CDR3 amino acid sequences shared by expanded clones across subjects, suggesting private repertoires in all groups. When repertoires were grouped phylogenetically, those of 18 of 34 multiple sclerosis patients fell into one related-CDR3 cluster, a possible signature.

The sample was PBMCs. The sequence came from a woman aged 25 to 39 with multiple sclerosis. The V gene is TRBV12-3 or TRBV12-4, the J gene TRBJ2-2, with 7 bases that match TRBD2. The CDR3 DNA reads TGTGCCAGCGGGAGGGAGATTGTCGCCGGGGAGCTGTTTTTT. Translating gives CASGREIVAGELFF.